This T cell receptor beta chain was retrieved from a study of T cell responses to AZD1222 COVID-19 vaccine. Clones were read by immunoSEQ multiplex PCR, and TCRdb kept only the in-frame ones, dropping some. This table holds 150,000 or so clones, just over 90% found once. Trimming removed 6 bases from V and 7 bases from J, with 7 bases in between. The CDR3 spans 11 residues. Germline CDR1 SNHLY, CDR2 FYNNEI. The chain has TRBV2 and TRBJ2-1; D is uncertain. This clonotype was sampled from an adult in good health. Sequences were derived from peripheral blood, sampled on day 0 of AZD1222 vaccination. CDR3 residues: CASRGWNEQFF. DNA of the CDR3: TGTGCCAGCAGGGGGTGGAATGAGCAGTTCTTC.